This entry is about one T cell receptor (beta chain). Each of the donors was a healthy bone marrow donor. This sample was included in a study of cytomegalovirus exposure and HLA in healthy donors. Overall study: Of 300 to 500 genotyped donors, 70% to 85% clustered with self-reported Caucasian donors.

PCR was performed using 60 Vbeta and 13 Jbeta primers. TCRdb keeps only in-frame clones here, not all; method: immunoSEQ multiplex PCR. This repertoire shows 100,000 to 150,000 clones, 60% to 80% found once; its top ten account for approximately 3.5%. The receptor comes from a man in his thirties or forties in good health and CMV-seronegative. What was sequenced was PBMCs.

Written as DNA, the CDR3 is TGTGCCAGCAGCTTATCCGGGAGTACTGAAGCTTTCTTT. Protein product: CASSLSGSTEAFF. V usage is TRBV7-9 and J usage is TRBJ1-1; D not resolved. The germline V and J ends were trimmed by 2 bases and 5 bases, with 9 bases remaining between them. Germline loops: CDR1 SEHNR, CDR2 FQNEAQ (reference sequence). The CDR3 sequence is 13 residues long.